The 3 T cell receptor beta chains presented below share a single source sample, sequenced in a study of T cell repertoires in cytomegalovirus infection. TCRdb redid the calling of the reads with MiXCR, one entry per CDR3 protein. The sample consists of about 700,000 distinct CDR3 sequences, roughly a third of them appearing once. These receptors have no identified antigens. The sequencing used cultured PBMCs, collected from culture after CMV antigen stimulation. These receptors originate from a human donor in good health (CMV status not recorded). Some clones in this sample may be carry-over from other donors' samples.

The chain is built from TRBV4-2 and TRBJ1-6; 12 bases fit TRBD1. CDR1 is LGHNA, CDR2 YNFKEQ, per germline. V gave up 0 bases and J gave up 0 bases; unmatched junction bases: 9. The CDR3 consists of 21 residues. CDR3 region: CASSQERWDRGLSSYNSPLHF. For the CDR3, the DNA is TGTGCCAGCAGCCAAGAAAGGTGGGACAGGGGGCTCAGCTCCTATAATTCACCCCTCCACTTT.

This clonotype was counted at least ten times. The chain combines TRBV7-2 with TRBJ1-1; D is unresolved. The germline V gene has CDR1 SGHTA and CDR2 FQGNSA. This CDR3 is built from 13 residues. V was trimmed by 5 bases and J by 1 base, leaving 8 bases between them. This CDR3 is CASSRGPNTEAFF. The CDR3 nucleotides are TGTGCCAGCAGCCGCGGACCGAACACTGAAGCTTTCTTT.

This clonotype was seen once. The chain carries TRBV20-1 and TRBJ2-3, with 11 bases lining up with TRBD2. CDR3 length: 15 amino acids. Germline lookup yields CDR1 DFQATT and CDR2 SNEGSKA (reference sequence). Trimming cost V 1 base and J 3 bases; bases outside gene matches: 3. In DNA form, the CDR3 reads TGCAGTGCTAGAGTTTCTAGCGGGGGGACAGATACGCAGTATTTT. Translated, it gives CSARVSSGGTDTQYF.